These 22 T cell receptor beta chains originate from one sample sequenced in a study of cytomegalovirus exposure and HLA in healthy donors. It was with 60 Vbeta and 13 Jbeta primers that the PCR ran. TCRdb's table, derived via immunoSEQ multiplex PCR, lists solely in-frame clones and lacks some. The table records 150,000 to 200,000 clones, over 80% of them present only once. The sequencing input was PBMCs. These receptor sequences come from a man aged 35-49 years in good health and CMV-seronegative.

The chain has TRBV6-5 and TRBJ1-4; 10 bases are shared with TRBD1. Germline V CDR1 and CDR2: MNHEY, SVGAGI. This CDR3 spans 15 amino acids. V trimming: 6 bases; J trimming: 4 bases; junction bases outside the gene matches: 5. The CDR3 loop reads CASRPGQGGNEKLFF. DNA for the CDR3: TGTGCCAGCAGGCCCGGACAGGGGGGTAATGAAAAACTGTTTTTT.

This clone was detected only a few times. The chain has TRBV5-4 and TRBJ2-7; 8 bases line up with TRBD2. CDR3 length: 15 residues. Germline V gives CDR1 SGHNT, CDR2 YYREEE (reference sequence). Trimming removed 3 bases from V and 3 bases from J; junction bases left unmatched: 8. CDR3 in amino acids: CASSSLAGPLYEQYF. In nucleotides, the CDR3 is TGTGCCAGCAGCTCCTTAGCGGGACCCCTCTACGAGCAGTACTTC.

The chain joins TRBV12-5 to TRBJ2-2; D perhaps matches TRBD2 (5 bases). This CDR3 has 15 residues. Germline assignment: CDR1 LGHNT and CDR2 FRNRAP. The V end was cut by 0 bases, the J end by 4 bases, with 9 bases between. For the CDR3, the DNA is TGTGCTAGTGGTTTGGTAATAGCGAGCACCGGGGAGCTGTTTTTT. Translated, it gives CASGLVIASTGELFF. Full variable domain (missing parts from reference TRBV12-5 and TRBJ2-2): DARVTQTPRHKVTEMGQEVTMRCQPILGHNTVFWYRQTMMQGLELLAYFRNRAPLDDSGMPKDRFSAEMPDATLATLKIQPSEPRDSAVYFCASGLVIASTGELFFGEGSRLTVL.

This clone appeared a few times. CDR3 bases: TGCGCCAGCAGCGCACCCGGGACAGGGGGCTTTACAGATACGCAGTATTTT. This codes for CASSAPGTGGFTDTQYF. The chain is built from TRBV5-1 and TRBJ2-3; 12 bases fit TRBD1. Germline CDR1 and CDR2: SGHRS and YFSETQ. CDR3 length equals 17 residues. J lost 3 bases, V lost 4 bases, and 9 bases had no gene match.

This clone was observed once. The rearrangement joins TRBV19 to TRBJ1-5, with D perhaps TRBD1 (6 bases). Germline V lookup: CDR1 LNHDA, CDR2 SQIVND (reference sequence). The V end was cut by 10 bases, the J end by 2 bases, with 18 bases between. This CDR3 region has 15 residues. The CDR3 nucleotides read TGTGCCACCGTTTCCCGGGGGGCTGGCAATCAGCCCCAGCATTTT. Its translation is CATVSRGAGNQPQHF.

CDR3 DNA sequence: TGTGCCAGCAGTTCCCCTAACACGTGGCGGCACCAAGAGACCCAGTACTTC. Its translation is CASSSPNTWRHQETQYF. This chain uses TRBV28 with TRBJ2-5, with D unresolved. Deletions cut 4 bases from V and 0 bases from J, with 18 bases between. There are 17 residues in the CDR3. CDR1 and CDR2 (germline): MDHEN, SYDVKM.

The rearrangement links TRBV2 to TRBJ1-5, with 7 bases fitting TRBD1. Germline CDR1 reads SNHLY; CDR2 reads FYNNEI. This CDR3 has 16 amino acids. V lost 7 bases to trimming and J lost 6 bases; unmatched junction nucleotides: 15. The CDR3 region has the DNA TGTGCCAGCAAGAGGACAGGTCCCTACGGGGGTCAGCCCCAGCATTTT. Encoded protein: CASKRTGPYGGQPQHF.

This clone was found once. The chain combines TRBV4-2 with TRBJ2-5; the match to TRBD2 covers 11 bases. With V trimmed by 1 base and J by 5 bases, 6 bases remained unmatched. Germline CDR1 reads LGHNA; CDR2 reads YNFKEQ. The length of the CDR3 is 16 residues. The CDR3 nucleotides read TGTGCCAGCAGCCAAGGTGGTACTAGCGGGAGTGAGACCCAGTACTTC. Translated: CASSQGGTSGSETQYF.

V and J are TRBV9 and TRBJ2-2; 10 bases are a match to TRBD2. The CDR3 totals 15 residues. Unmatched junction bases numbered 2, after V lost 2 bases and J lost 4 bases. CDR1 and CDR2 (germline): SGDLS, YYNGEE. CDR3 protein: CASSVASGSTGELFF. The CDR3 nucleotides read TGTGCCAGCAGCGTGGCTAGCGGGAGCACCGGGGAGCTGTTTTTT.

V usage is TRBV7-8 and J usage is TRBJ2-3, with D possibly TRBD1 on 6 matching bases. The CDR3 totals 14 residues. Germline V CDR1 and CDR2: SGHVS, FQNEAQ. Deletions cut 5 bases from V and 6 bases from J, with 15 bases between. The CDR3 here is CASSQDRIGDTQYF. CDR3 DNA sequence: TGTGCCAGCAGCCAAGACAGGATTGGGGATACGCAGTATTTT.

This rearrangement joins TRBV30 to TRBJ2-7; tentatively, D is TRBD1 (7 bases). The CDR3 is 17 residues long. CDR1 is GTSNPN, CDR2 SVGIG, per germline (reference sequence). Trimming pared 2 bases from V and 2 bases from J, leaving 22 bases between. The CDR3 nucleotides are TGTGCCTGGAGTCCCCTCAGGGGGGCAGGGAAGGCCTACGAGCAGTACTTC. Translated, it gives CAWSPLRGAGKAYEQYF. Full variable domain (outside the CDR3, taken from reference TRBV30 and TRBJ2-7): SQTIHQWPATLVQPVGSPLSLECTVEGTSNPNLYWYRQAAGRGLQLLFYSVGIGQISSEVPQNLSASRPQDRQFILSSKKLLLSDSGFYLCAWSPLRGAGKAYEQYFGPGTRLTVT.

The chain recombines TRBV6-5 with TRBJ2-7, with D perhaps matching TRBD2 (6 bases). Trimming pared 0 bases from V and 5 bases from J, leaving 14 bases between. Germline V gives CDR1 MNHEY, CDR2 SVGAGI. CDR3 length equals 15 residues. CDR3 sequence: CASSYSNWPGDEQYF. The DNA for the CDR3 is TGTGCCAGCAGTTACTCGAATTGGCCGGGGGACGAGCAGTACTTC.

This chain links TRBV18 with TRBJ2-1, with 9 bases aligning to TRBD2. The CDR3 has 14 residues. V shed 2 bases, J shed 7 bases, and the junction held 3 bases outside the gene matches. Germline lookup yields CDR1 KGHSH and CDR2 LQKENI. CDR3 nucleotides: TGTGCCAGCTCACCAGTCGGACTAGCGAATGAGCAGTTCTTC. It yields the protein CASSPVGLANEQFF.

The genes are TRBV7-2 and TRBJ2-3; 7 nucleotides agree with TRBD1. Germline CDR1 reads SGHTA; CDR2 reads FQGNSA. The CDR3 has 15 residues. V trimming: 5 bases; J trimming: 4 bases; junction bases outside the gene matches: 9. The CDR3 is CASSNGQVRADTQYF. For the CDR3, the DNA is TGTGCCAGCAGCAACGGACAGGTTCGGGCAGATACGCAGTATTTT. The full variable domain, rest sourced from reference TRBV7-2 and TRBJ2-3, is GAGVSQSPSNKVTEKGKDVELRCDPISGHTALYWYRQSLGQGLEFLIYFQGNSAPDKSGLPSDRFSAERTGGSVSTLTIQRTQQEDSAVYLCASSNGQVRADTQYFGPGTRLTVL.

The chain links TRBV7-9 to TRBJ1-1; D is perhaps TRBD1 (5 bases). The CDR3 has 12 amino acids. Trimming stripped 6 bases from V and 7 bases from J, with 12 bases between. The germline gives CDR1 SEHNR, CDR2 FQNEAQ (reference sequence). Here the CDR3 DNA reads TGTGCCAGCAGTCACGGGGGAGTTGAAGCTTTCTTT. It encodes CASSHGGVEAFF.

J is TRBJ1-2 and V is TRBV29-1, with TRBD1 matching 8 bases. This CDR3 comprises 13 residues. J lost 1 base, V lost 8 bases, and 6 bases had no gene match. In germline, CDR1 is SQVTM, CDR2 ANQGSEA. The CDR3 is CSYRTGFNYGYTF. CDR3 nucleotide sequence: TGCAGCTATAGGACAGGGTTTAACTATGGCTACACCTTC. Using reference TRBV29-1 and TRBJ1-2 for the parts outside the CDR3, the full variable domain is SAVISQKPSRDICQRGTSLTIQCQVDSQVTMMFWYRQQPGQSLTLIATANQGSEATYESGFVIDKFPISRPNLTFSTLTVSNMSPEDSSIYLCSYRTGFNYGYTFGSGTRLTVV.

J is TRBJ2-1 and V is TRBV28; 7 bases align to TRBD1. This CDR3 contains 13 residues. V dropped 6 bases and J dropped 1; count of bases not matched to a gene: 0. Germline CDR1 MDHEN, CDR2 SYDVKM. CDR3: CASRGQSYNEQFF. The CDR3 DNA reads as TGTGCCAGCAGGGGACAGTCCTACAATGAGCAGTTCTTC.

The chain joins TRBV19 to TRBJ1-5, with TRBD1 identical over 9 bases. From germline, CDR1 is LNHDA and CDR2 SQIVND (reference sequence). The junction had 3 bases not matched to a gene; V was cut back by 3 bases and J by 9 bases. The CDR3 sequence is 13 residues long. CDR3 amino acids: CASSIGQGTPQHF. The CDR3 nucleotides are TGTGCCAGTAGTATTGGACAGGGGACGCCCCAGCATTTT.

This chain uses TRBV2 with TRBJ2-1, with 10 bases matching TRBD1. CDR3 length equals 15 residues. From germline, CDR1 is SNHLY and CDR2 FYNNEI. Trimming at V came to 7 bases and at J to 3 bases, leaving 6 bases not matched to a gene. The CDR3 sequence is CASTRGQGYYNEQFF. The CDR3 DNA sequence: TGTGCCAGCACACGGGGACAGGGGTACTACAATGAGCAGTTCTTC.

The chain employs TRBV29-1 and TRBJ1-3, with D possibly being TRBD1 (5 bases). Germline V CDR1 and CDR2: SQVTM, ANQGSEA. The CDR3 sequence is 13 residues long. V shed 6 bases and J shed 3 bases, with 12 bases lying between them. The CDR3: CSVGGEGGNTIYF. The DNA for the CDR3 is TGCAGCGTAGGAGGGGAAGGTGGAAACACCATATATTTT.

The rearrangement links TRBV25-1 to TRBJ1-4, with 9 nucleotides matching TRBD1. This CDR3 comprises 15 residues. The V gene's germline CDR1 is MGHDK and CDR2 SYGVNS. V gave up 6 bases and J gave up 8 bases; unmatched junction bases: 10. The CDR3 protein is CASRGVGTGIEKLFF. In nucleotides, the CDR3 is TGTGCCAGCAGAGGGGTCGGGACAGGGATCGAAAAACTGTTTTTT.

The chain couples TRBV30 to TRBJ2-1, with 12 bases fitting TRBD2. J was trimmed by 5 bases and V by 2 bases; bases with no gene match: 13. The length of the CDR3 is 18 residues. Per germline, CDR1 GTSNPN and CDR2 SVGIG (reference sequence). The CDR3 is CAWSHSTGLAGPHNEQFF. In DNA form, the CDR3 reads TGTGCCTGGAGTCATTCTACCGGACTAGCGGGACCCCACAATGAGCAGTTCTTC.